These 25 T cell receptor beta chains share one sample of origin, sequenced in a study of blood T cell repertoires in COVID-19. TCRdb's copy holds only in-frame clones and misses some; the assay was immunoSEQ multiplex PCR. This table holds around 15,000 clones, around 90% found once. The sequencing sample was made of peripheral blood. Receptors were obtained from a human donor in a cohort sampled during active COVID-19.

The rearrangement uses TRBV12-3 or TRBV12-4 and TRBJ1-6, with a weak D call TRBD1 (5 bases). V was trimmed by 2 bases and J by 8 bases, leaving 7 bases between them. This CDR3 contains 13 residues. The CDR3 loop reads CASSLWGDSPLHF. CDR3 in DNA: TGTGCCAGCAGTTTATGGGGGGATTCACCCCTCCACTTT.

The rearrangement joins TRBV5-1 to TRBJ2-5; possibly TRBD1 for D (6 bases). V dropped 4 bases and J dropped 3 bases, with 13 bases sitting between them. Germline V gene lookup returns CDR1 SGHRS and CDR2 YFSETQ. CDR3 length: 14 amino acids. CDR3 DNA: TGCGCCAGCAGCATGAGCTACAGGGAAGAGACCCAGTACTTC. Translating gives CASSMSYREETQYF. The full variable domain, its missing parts supplied by reference TRBV5-1 and TRBJ2-5, is KAGVTQTPRYLIKTRGQQVTLSCSPISGHRSVSWYQQTPGQGLQFLFEYFSETQRNKGNFPGRFSGRQFSNSRSEMNVSTLELGDSALYLCASSMSYREETQYFGPGTRLLVL.

The V gene is TRBV6-4, the J gene TRBJ2-2; 7 bases fit TRBD1. There are 15 residues in the CDR3. Germline V gene lookup returns CDR1 MRHNA and CDR2 SNTAGT. The V gene end was trimmed by 6 bases and the J gene end by 6 bases; junction bases not matched to a gene: 10. CDR3 protein: CASRYEVTGPGELFF. The CDR3 region has the DNA TGTGCCAGCAGATATGAGGTGACAGGGCCCGGGGAGCTGTTTTTT.

This clone was observed once. The chain's CDR3 is CASSLALGGSTDTQYF. The CDR3 region has the DNA TGTGCCAGCAGCTTGGCATTAGGGGGAAGCACAGATACGCAGTATTTT. The J gene is TRBJ2-3, the V gene TRBV5-6; TRBD1 is a possible D gene (6 bases). The germline V gene encodes CDR1 SGHDT and CDR2 YYEEEE. Trimming stripped 0 bases from V and 0 bases from J, with 11 bases between. The CDR3 length is 16 residues.

The V gene is TRBV24-1, the J gene TRBJ2-5, with 12 bases aligning to TRBD2. CDR3 length: 15 residues. Trimming cost V 5 bases and J 2 bases; bases outside gene matches: 2. Germline V gene sequence: CDR1 KGHDR, CDR2 SFDVKD. As DNA, the CDR3 is TGTGCCACCAGTGTTGGGACTAGCGGGCAAGAGACCCAGTACTTC. This encodes CATSVGTSGQETQYF.

The J gene is TRBJ1-2, the V gene TRBV7-9; D may be TRBD1 (6 bases). V dropped 1 base and J dropped 2 bases, with 8 bases sitting between them. The CDR3 covers 14 residues. Per the germline V gene, CDR1 is SEHNR and CDR2 is FQNEAQ (reference sequence). This chain's CDR3 is CASSLGDTNYGYTF. The CDR3 DNA reads as TGTGCCAGCAGCTTAGGGGACACCAACTATGGCTACACCTTC.

The gene calls are TRBV19 and TRBJ1-2; 9 nucleotides agree with TRBD1. CDR3 size: 13 residues. CDR1 and CDR2 from the germline V gene are LNHDA and SQIVND (reference sequence). V lost 8 bases and J lost 3; bases outside the gene matches: 4. The CDR3 loop is CASSRTGDYGYTF. In DNA, the CDR3 is TGTGCCAGTTCCCGGACAGGGGACTATGGCTACACCTTC. Variable domain in full (rest from reference TRBV19 and TRBJ1-2): DGGITQSPKYLFRKEGQNVTLSCEQNLNHDAMYWYRQDPGQGLRLIYYSQIVNDFQKGDIAEGYSVSREKKESFPLTVTSAQKNPTAFYLCASSRTGDYGYTFGSGTRLTVV.

This chain uses TRBV19 with TRBJ2-1; 12 nucleotides line up with TRBD1. The CDR3 has 12 residues. Losses at the gene ends were 4 bases for V and 15 bases for J; bases not matched to a gene: 4. Germline V gene lookup returns CDR1 LNHDA and CDR2 SQIVND (reference sequence). CDR3 sequence (DNA): TGTGCCAGTAGTACGGGACAGGGGGCTGTGTTCTTC. Encoded protein: CASSTGQGAVFF.

The chain is built from TRBV14 and TRBJ2-1; TRBD2 matches 15 bases. The V gene end was trimmed by 5 bases and the J gene end by 0 bases; junction bases not matched to a gene: 14. CDR3 length: 21 residues. The germline gives CDR1 SGHDN, CDR2 FVKESK. CDR3 protein: CASSGVGLAGGPPSSYNEQFF. DNA of the CDR3: TGTGCCAGCAGCGGGGTCGGACTAGCGGGGGGGCCCCCTAGCTCCTACAATGAGCAGTTCTTC. The full variable domain, in which reference TRBV14 and TRBJ2-1 provide the parts outside the CDR3, is EAGVTQFPSHSVIEKGQTVTLRCDPISGHDNLYWYRRVMGKEIKFLLHFVKESKQDESGMPNNRFLAERTGGTYSTLKVQPAELEDSGVYFCASSGVGLAGGPPSSYNEQFFGPGTRLTVL.

This clone was detected a few times. The chain combines TRBV7-9 with TRBJ2-7; 7 bases fit TRBD1. V shed 4 bases and J 7 bases; nucleotides not matched to a gene: 16. The CDR3 spans 16 residues. From germline, CDR1 is SEHNR and CDR2 FQNEAQ (reference sequence). This CDR3 is CASSSNPPTGAGEQYF. The CDR3 region has the DNA TGTGCCAGCAGCTCGAACCCTCCCACAGGGGCGGGTGAGCAGTACTTC.

This chain connects TRBV6-5 to TRBJ1-1; no reliable D call. The CDR3 is made up of 13 amino acids. Trimming removed 2 bases from V and 1 base from J, with 5 bases in between. Looked up from germline, CDR1 is MNHEY and CDR2 is SVGAGI. CDR3: CASSYGQNTEAFF. The CDR3 DNA sequence: TGTGCCAGCAGTTACGGGCAGAACACTGAAGCTTTCTTT.

V usage is TRBV6-5 and J usage is TRBJ1-2, with 9 bases aligning to TRBD1. This CDR3 is built from 13 residues. Losses at the gene ends were 8 bases for V and 8 bases for J; bases not matched to a gene: 9. Per germline, CDR1 MNHEY and CDR2 SVGAGI. This CDR3 is CASFSDRGGGYTF. Written as DNA, the CDR3 is TGTGCCAGCTTCTCGGACAGGGGCGGAGGCTACACCTTC.

The V and J genes are TRBV5-6 and TRBJ1-1; weak D call: TRBD1 (6 bases). Germline-derived CDR1 and CDR2 are SGHDT and YYEEEE. V lost 6 bases and J lost 5, with 17 bases in between. This CDR3 spans 14 amino acids. The CDR3 coding sequence is TGTGCCAGCAACGTCAGGGGATGGGAAACTGAAGCTTTCTTT. As protein: CASNVRGWETEAFF.

V and J are TRBV5-5 and TRBJ1-5, with D possibly matching TRBD1 (5 bases). CDR1 is SGHKS, CDR2 YYEKEE, per germline (reference sequence). This CDR3 comprises 17 residues. The germline V and J ends were trimmed by 0 bases and 3 bases, with 16 bases remaining between them. CDR3 bases: TGTGCCAGCAGCTTGGTTGCAGGGTCCCCCGTCAATCAGCCCCAGCATTTT. Protein: CASSLVAGSPVNQPQHF.

The V gene is TRBV6-6, the J gene TRBJ1-2, with D uncertain. V was trimmed by 0 bases and J by 4 bases, leaving 6 bases between them. Per germline, CDR1 MNHNY and CDR2 SVGAGI (reference sequence). CDR3 size: 13 residues. The chain's CDR3 is CASSYSQTYGYTF. Written as DNA, the CDR3 is TGTGCCAGCAGTTACTCACAGACCTATGGCTACACCTTC.

This clone appeared a single time. The chain uses TRBV12-3 or TRBV12-4 and TRBJ2-1; D is perhaps TRBD1 (5 bases). Trimming took 5 bases from V and 10 from J, leaving 9 bases between them. This CDR3 spans 11 amino acids. In DNA form, the CDR3 reads TGTGCCAGCAGTCAGGGCAGGGAGCAGTTCTTC. This encodes CASSQGREQFF.

The gene calls are TRBV20-1 and TRBJ1-2; TRBD1 aligns across 10 bases. J gave up 8 bases and V 3 bases, and 3 bases lay outside the gene matches. The CDR3 is 12 amino acids. The germline V gene has CDR1 DFQATT and CDR2 SNEGSKA (reference sequence). CDR3 loop: CSASDRGLGYTF. The DNA of the CDR3 is TGCAGTGCTAGTGACAGGGGGCTCGGCTACACCTTC.

The chain links TRBV4-3 to TRBJ1-2, with 7 bases fitting TRBD1. Germline assignment: CDR1 LGHNA and CDR2 YSLEER. The junction had 6 bases not matched to a gene; V was cut back by 2 bases and J by 0 bases. The CDR3 totals 16 residues. CDR3: CASSQHTGEANYGYTF. CDR3 nucleotide sequence: TGCGCCAGCAGCCAACACACAGGGGAGGCTAACTATGGCTACACCTTC.

The chain uses TRBV19 and TRBJ1-2; D is unresolved. The CDR3 covers 13 residues. Germline CDR1 LNHDA, CDR2 SQIVND (reference sequence). V was clipped by 1 base and J by 0 bases, with 3 bases between them. The CDR3 nucleotides read TGTGCCAGTAGTATAGCTTCTAACTATGGCTACACCTTC. Protein: CASSIASNYGYTF.

The chain joins TRBV19 to TRBJ1-2; tentatively, D is TRBD1 (6 bases). The CDR3 runs 17 residues. V dropped 4 bases and J dropped 4 bases, with 22 bases sitting between them. From germline, CDR1 is LNHDA and CDR2 SQIVND (reference sequence). The CDR3 loop reads CASSTPGGPPDLYGYTF. The CDR3 DNA reads TGTGCCAGTAGTACCCCGGGGGGCCCCCCTGACCTCTATGGCTACACCTTC.

The chain carries TRBV28 and TRBJ1-1; the D is unclear. Germline lookup yields CDR1 MDHEN and CDR2 SYDVKM. Trimming shortened V by 10 bases and J by 2 bases, and 14 bases separated the two germline ends. The CDR3 is 13 residues long. CDR3 nucleotides: TGTGCCACCGAGGGCAGGCCTAACACTGAAGCTTTCTTT. It is translated as CATEGRPNTEAFF.

The J gene is TRBJ2-1, the V gene TRBV25-1, with 7 bases lining up with TRBD1. The CDR3 loop spans 13 amino acids. Trimming cost V 4 bases and J 7 bases; bases outside gene matches: 4. Germline CDR1 reads MGHDK; CDR2 reads SYGVNS. The CDR3 coding sequence is TGTGCCAGCAGTGTCCAGGACAGGAATGAGCAGTTCTTC. Encoded protein: CASSVQDRNEQFF.

This clone was counted only a few times. V usage is TRBV4-1 and J usage is TRBJ1-5; possible D gene TRBD1, 6 bases. Germline loops: CDR1 MGHRA, CDR2 YSYEKL. The CDR3 has 16 residues. Trimming took 0 bases from V and 4 from J, leaving 13 bases between them. DNA of the CDR3: TGCGCCAGCAGCCAAGAGGCGACAGGATGGAATCAGCCCCAGCATTTT. It translates to CASSQEATGWNQPQHF.

This chain connects TRBV5-4 to TRBJ1-1, with D hard to call. This CDR3 is built from 14 residues. The germline CDR1 and CDR2 sequences are SGHNT and YYREEE (reference sequence). Between the trimmed V and J ends, which lost 2 bases and 4 bases, there was a span of 12 bases. The DNA for the CDR3 is TGTGCCAGCAGCTTTCCGGGGTCAATCACTGAAGCTTTCTTT. This encodes CASSFPGSITEAFF.

The J gene is TRBJ1-4, the V gene TRBV27; D ambiguous. This CDR3 spans 12 amino acids. V was cut by 6 bases and J by 2 bases, with 4 bases left in between. Per germline, CDR1 MNHEY and CDR2 SMNVEV (reference sequence). CDR3 nucleotide sequence: TGTGCCAGCAGGAGCACTAATGAAAAACTGTTTTTT. This sequence encodes CASRSTNEKLFF.